This TCR beta chain was retrieved from a study of cytomegalovirus exposure and HLA in healthy donors. Study details: There were approximately 81 million unique TCRs (from HLA-typed donors) in an early data release. General observations from the study: Rare TCR sequences dominated, though some public TCRs recurred in many donors.

With 8 bases removed from V and 4 bases from J, the gap between germline ends came to 24 bases. CDR1 and CDR2 from the germline V gene are MGHRA and YSYEKL. CDR3 size: 16 residues. Comment on this clone: Its antigen is undetermined.

Both 60 Vbeta primers and 13 Jbeta primers went into the PCR. The table came from immunoSEQ multiplex PCR; TCRdb's copy has only in-frame clones and leaves some out. The table has around 190,000 clones, around 80% seen once; the top ten hold 5% to 7%. This sequence joins TRBV4-1 and TRBJ2-7, with a weak D call TRBD1 (6 bases). The clonotype originates from a middle-aged man in good health and CMV-seronegative. Material: PBMCs. The DNA of the CDR3 is TGCGCCAGCTCCCAGGGTAGAGGCGGCAGGGGTTACGAGCAGTACTTC. Translation: CASSQGRGGRGYEQYF.